This T cell receptor (beta chain) was sequenced during a study of shared clonotypes between healthy human individuals. Profiled with immunoSEQ multiplex PCR; TCRdb holds only in-frame clones, not every one. This sample has roughly 100,000 clones, with roughly 70% found just once. The sample consisted of memory CD8+ T cells sorted from blood. Noted subset: CD45RO+ cells pooled with CCR7-negative TemRA cells. This sequence originates from a woman aged 25 to 45 in good health.

The CDR3 sequence is CASSSRGTDRGYYGYTF. DNA for the CDR3: TGTGCCAGCAGCTCCCGCGGTACAGACAGGGGTTACTATGGCTACACCTTC. This chain connects TRBV5-4 to TRBJ1-2; 8 bases line up with TRBD1. V lost 3 bases to trimming and J lost 3 bases; unmatched junction nucleotides: 13. Germline V gives CDR1 SGHNT, CDR2 YYREEE (reference sequence). This CDR3 has 17 amino acids.